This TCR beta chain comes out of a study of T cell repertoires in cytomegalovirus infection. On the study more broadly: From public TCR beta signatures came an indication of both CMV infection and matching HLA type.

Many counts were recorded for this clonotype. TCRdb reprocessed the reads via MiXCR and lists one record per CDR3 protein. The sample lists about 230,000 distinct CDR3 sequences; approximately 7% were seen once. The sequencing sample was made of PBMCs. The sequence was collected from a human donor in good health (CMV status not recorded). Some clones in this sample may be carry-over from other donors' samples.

The DNA of the CDR3 is TGTGCCAGCAGTCAGACAGGCCCAGCTAACTATGGCTACACCTTC. Residues: CASSQTGPANYGYTF. The rearrangement links TRBV12-3 or TRBV12-4 to TRBJ1-2; TRBD1 is a possible D gene (6 bases). The length of the CDR3 is 15 residues. Between the trimmed V and J ends, which lost 5 bases and 0 bases, there was a span of 13 bases.